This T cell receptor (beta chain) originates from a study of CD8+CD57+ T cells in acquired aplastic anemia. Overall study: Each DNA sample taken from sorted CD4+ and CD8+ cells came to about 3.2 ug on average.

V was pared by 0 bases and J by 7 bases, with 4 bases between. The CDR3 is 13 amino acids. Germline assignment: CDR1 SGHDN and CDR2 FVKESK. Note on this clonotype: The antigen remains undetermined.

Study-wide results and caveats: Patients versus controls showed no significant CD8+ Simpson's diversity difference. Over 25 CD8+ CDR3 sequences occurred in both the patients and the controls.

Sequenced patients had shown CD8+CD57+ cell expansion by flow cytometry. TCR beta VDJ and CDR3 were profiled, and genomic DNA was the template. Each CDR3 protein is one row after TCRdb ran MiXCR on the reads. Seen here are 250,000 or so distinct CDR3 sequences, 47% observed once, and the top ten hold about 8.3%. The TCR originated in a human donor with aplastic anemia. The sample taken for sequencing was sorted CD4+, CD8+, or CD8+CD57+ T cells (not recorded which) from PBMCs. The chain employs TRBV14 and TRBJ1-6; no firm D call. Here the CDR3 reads CASSQDRNSPLHF. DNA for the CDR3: TGTGCCAGCAGCCAAGATAGGAATTCACCCCTCCACTTT.